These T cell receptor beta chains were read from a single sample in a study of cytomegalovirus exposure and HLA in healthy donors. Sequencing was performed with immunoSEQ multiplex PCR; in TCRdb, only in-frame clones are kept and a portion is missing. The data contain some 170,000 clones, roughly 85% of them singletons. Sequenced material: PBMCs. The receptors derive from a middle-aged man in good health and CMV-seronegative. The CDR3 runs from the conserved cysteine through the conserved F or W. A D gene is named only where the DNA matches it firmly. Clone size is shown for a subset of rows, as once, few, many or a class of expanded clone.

CDR3nt: TGTGCCAGCAGCACATACAGGGGGATGGGCACCGGGGAGCTGTTTTTT; CDR3aa: CASSTYRGMGTGELFF; abundance: once; v_gene: TRBV7-9; d_gene: TRBD1; j_gene: TRBJ2-2
CDR3nt: TGTGCCAGCAGCCCCCCGGGACAGGGGAATGAAAAACTGTTTTTT; CDR3aa: CASSPPGQGNEKLFF; abundance: NA; v_gene: TRBV16; d_gene: TRBD1; j_gene: TRBJ1-4
CDR3nt: TGCGCCAGCAGCTATACCGGACAGGGATTAGATACGCAGTATTTT; CDR3aa: CASSYTGQGLDTQYF; abundance: NA; v_gene: TRBV5-1; d_gene: TRBD1; j_gene: TRBJ2-3
CDR3nt: TGTGCCAGTAGTGGACTAGCGGGCGGGAACGGGGAGCTGTTTTTT; CDR3aa: CASSGLAGGNGELFF; abundance: NA; v_gene: TRBV19; d_gene: TRBD2; j_gene: TRBJ2-2
CDR3nt: TGTGCCATCAGTGGACAGGGGGCGCATTCTGGGGCCAACGTCCTGACTTTC; CDR3aa: CAISGQGAHSGANVLTF; abundance: few; v_gene: TRBV6-1; d_gene: TRBD1; j_gene: TRBJ2-6
CDR3nt: TGTGCCATGTCGACGGCTAGCGGGAGGGATACGCAGTATTTT; CDR3aa: CAMSTASGRDTQYF; abundance: NA; v_gene: TRBV30; d_gene: TRBD2; j_gene: TRBJ2-3
CDR3nt: TGTGCCAGCAGAAAACTAGCGGGAGTGACAGAGACCCAGTACTTC; CDR3aa: CASRKLAGVTETQYF; abundance: NA; v_gene: TRBV6-5; d_gene: TRBD2; j_gene: TRBJ2-5
CDR3nt: TGTGCCAGCAGTGCACAGGGGGTACAAGAGACCCAGTACTTC; CDR3aa: CASSAQGVQETQYF; abundance: NA; v_gene: TRBV2; d_gene: TRBD1; j_gene: TRBJ2-5
CDR3nt: TGTGCCAGCAGTACGGACAGGGACACTGAAGCTTTCTTT; CDR3aa: CASSTDRDTEAFF; abundance: NA; v_gene: TRBV6-5; d_gene: TRBD1; j_gene: TRBJ1-1
CDR3nt: TGCGCCAGCAGCTTGGCTGGGACAGGGGGTAATGAGCAGTTCTTC; CDR3aa: CASSLAGTGGNEQFF; abundance: few; v_gene: TRBV5-1; d_gene: TRBD1; j_gene: TRBJ2-1
CDR3nt: TGTGCCAGCAGTGACCAGGGTAGAATCGGTCGCACTGAAGCTTTCTTT; CDR3aa: CASSDQGRIGRTEAFF; abundance: NA; v_gene: TRBV25-1; d_gene: NA; j_gene: TRBJ1-1
CDR3nt: TGTGCCAGCAGTGGACTGCCGGGGGAGACCCAGTACTTC; CDR3aa: CASSGLPGETQYF; abundance: NA; v_gene: TRBV2; d_gene: NA; j_gene: TRBJ2-5
CDR3nt: TGTGCCAGCAGCTTTTTTCCATTGAATGAGCAGTTCTTC; CDR3aa: CASSFFPLNEQFF; abundance: NA; v_gene: TRBV7-8; d_gene: NA; j_gene: TRBJ2-1
CDR3nt: TGTGCTAGCAGCCCCGCCCGGACTAGCGGGAGGGAGACCCAGTACTTC; CDR3aa: CASSPARTSGRETQYF; abundance: NA; v_gene: TRBV7-7; d_gene: TRBD2; j_gene: TRBJ2-5
CDR3nt: TGTGCCAGCAGCGACGGGACTCCCCGGGATGAGCAGTTCTTC; CDR3aa: CASSDGTPRDEQFF; abundance: NA; v_gene: TRBV7-9; d_gene: NA; j_gene: TRBJ2-1
CDR3nt: TGTGCCAGCAGCTTAGGGGGCACCCAGACCTATAATTCACCCCTCCACTTT; CDR3aa: CASSLGGTQTYNSPLHF; abundance: NA; v_gene: TRBV13; d_gene: NA; j_gene: TRBJ1-6
CDR3nt: TGTGCCAGCAGCGTGGACTTCTACGAGCAGTACTTC; CDR3aa: CASSVDFYEQYF; abundance: NA; v_gene: TRBV9; d_gene: NA; j_gene: TRBJ2-7
CDR3nt: TGTGCCAGCAGCTCGGAAGGGGTGCGCTCCTACAATGAGCAGTTCTTC; CDR3aa: CASSSEGVRSYNEQFF; abundance: NA; v_gene: TRBV7-2; d_gene: NA; j_gene: TRBJ2-1
CDR3nt: TGTGCCAGCAGTGAATTCGGGCGGAGGCAGTCCAGAGGGACCCAGTACTTC; CDR3aa: CASSEFGRRQSRGTQYF; abundance: NA; v_gene: TRBV6-1; d_gene: NA; j_gene: TRBJ2-5
CDR3nt: TGTGCCTGGACTCCGCGGGAGACCCAGTACTTC; CDR3aa: CAWTPRETQYF; abundance: few; v_gene: TRBV30; d_gene: NA; j_gene: TRBJ2-5
CDR3nt: TGCGCCAGCAGCCAGGGGACAGCCTCCTACGAGCAGTACTTC; CDR3aa: CASSQGTASYEQYF; abundance: NA; v_gene: TRBV4-1; d_gene: TRBD1; j_gene: TRBJ2-7
CDR3nt: TGTGCCAGCAACCTCACCCCAGGCGGGGAGCTGTTTTTT; CDR3aa: CASNLTPGGELFF; abundance: NA; v_gene: TRBV9; d_gene: NA; j_gene: TRBJ2-2
CDR3nt: TGTGCCAGCAGCCTCCGGAGCGGGAATACAGATACGCAGTATTTT; CDR3aa: CASSLRSGNTDTQYF; abundance: NA; v_gene: TRBV7-2; d_gene: TRBD2; j_gene: TRBJ2-3
CDR3nt: TGTGCCAGCAGCCAGGACAGGGGGCTTCTCACTGAAGCTTTCTTT; CDR3aa: CASSQDRGLLTEAFF; abundance: once; v_gene: TRBV14; d_gene: TRBD1; j_gene: TRBJ1-1
CDR3nt: TGTGCCAGCAGCGGGGGGGGGACACCTAATGAAAAACTGTTTTTT; CDR3aa: CASSGGGTPNEKLFF; abundance: few; v_gene: TRBV7-8; d_gene: NA; j_gene: TRBJ1-4
CDR3nt: TGTTCCAGCAGCTTAGCGGGGGGGGTCCCCTACGAGCAGTACTTC; CDR3aa: CSSSLAGGVPYEQYF; abundance: few; v_gene: TRBV7-9; d_gene: TRBD2; j_gene: TRBJ2-7
CDR3nt: TGTGCCAGCAGCTATACGGTCTCCTACGAGCAGTACTTC; CDR3aa: CASSYTVSYEQYF; abundance: NA; v_gene: TRBV7-2; d_gene: NA; j_gene: TRBJ2-7
CDR3nt: TGTGCCAGCAGCCCCCGTCTGGAGGGAGAGCAGTTCTTC; CDR3aa: CASSPRLEGEQFF; abundance: NA; v_gene: TRBV7-8; d_gene: NA; j_gene: TRBJ2-1
CDR3nt: TGTGCCAGCAGGAGAACTAGCGGGAGCCTTCGCGAGCAGTACTTC; CDR3aa: CASRRTSGSLREQYF; abundance: NA; v_gene: TRBV2; d_gene: TRBD2; j_gene: TRBJ2-7
CDR3nt: TGTGCCAGCAGTTTCGGGGGGGCCTCGAACACTGAAGCTTTCTTT; CDR3aa: CASSFGGASNTEAFF; abundance: NA; v_gene: TRBV28; d_gene: NA; j_gene: TRBJ1-1
CDR3nt: TGCAGTGCTCTTAACACAGATACGCAGTATTTT; CDR3aa: CSALNTDTQYF; abundance: NA; v_gene: TRBV20-1; d_gene: NA; j_gene: TRBJ2-3
CDR3nt: TGTGCCAGCAGCCCCAGGGCAGGAGGGAGTGAAAAACTGTTTTTT; CDR3aa: CASSPRAGGSEKLFF; abundance: NA; v_gene: TRBV7-8; d_gene: NA; j_gene: TRBJ1-4
CDR3nt: TGTGCCAGCTCATACGGGACTATCTACGAGCAGTACTTC; CDR3aa: CASSYGTIYEQYF; abundance: NA; v_gene: TRBV18; d_gene: TRBD2; j_gene: TRBJ2-7
CDR3nt: TGCGCCAGCAGCCCTGTGACAGGGTCCGGCGAGCAGTACTTC; CDR3aa: CASSPVTGSGEQYF; abundance: few; v_gene: TRBV5-1; d_gene: TRBD1; j_gene: TRBJ2-7
CDR3nt: TGTGCCAGCAGTTTAACTAGCGGGAGTGCATCAGATACGCAGTATTTT; CDR3aa: CASSLTSGSASDTQYF; abundance: NA; v_gene: TRBV27; d_gene: TRBD2; j_gene: TRBJ2-3
CDR3nt: TGTGCCAGCAGTTTATTGACTAGCGGGATATACAATGAGCAGTTCTTC; CDR3aa: CASSLLTSGIYNEQFF; abundance: NA; v_gene: TRBV27; d_gene: TRBD2; j_gene: TRBJ2-1
CDR3nt: TGTGCCAGCAGTCTGTGGACTAGCGGGAGGCATAAGAGCTCCTACGAGCAGTACTTC; CDR3aa: CASSLWTSGRHKSSYEQYF; abundance: NA; v_gene: TRBV7-8; d_gene: TRBD2; j_gene: TRBJ2-7
CDR3nt: TGTGCCGGCAGTTCTCAGGGGGCTCGGACGGGCGAGCAGTACTTC; CDR3aa: CAGSSQGARTGEQYF; abundance: once; v_gene: TRBV28; d_gene: TRBD1; j_gene: TRBJ2-7
CDR3nt: TGTGCCACCAGCAGAATTGGGGGGGGGTATGGCTACACCTTC; CDR3aa: CATSRIGGGYGYTF; abundance: NA; v_gene: TRBV15; d_gene: NA; j_gene: TRBJ1-2
CDR3nt: TGTGCCAGCTCTCCACTAGCGGGAGGGTCTACAGATACGCAGTATTTT; CDR3aa: CASSPLAGGSTDTQYF; abundance: NA; v_gene: TRBV18; d_gene: TRBD2; j_gene: TRBJ2-3
CDR3nt: TGTGCCAGCAGTCGGGCAGATACGCAGTATTTT; CDR3aa: CASSRADTQYF; abundance: NA; v_gene: TRBV28; d_gene: NA; j_gene: TRBJ2-3
CDR3nt: TGTGCAAGTCGCTTAGAACTCCCTGGGGGAGGTCGCTCCGGGGAGCTGTTTTTT; CDR3aa: CASRLELPGGGRSGELFF; abundance: few; v_gene: TRBV12-2; d_gene: NA; j_gene: TRBJ2-2
CDR3nt: TGTGCCAGCAGCTTACAGGGGACCTTTGACTACGAGCAGTACTTC; CDR3aa: CASSLQGTFDYEQYF; abundance: NA; v_gene: TRBV11-2; d_gene: NA; j_gene: TRBJ2-7
CDR3nt: TGTGCCAGTAGCTCGGAGGTAGTGGACGACGAGCAGTACTTC; CDR3aa: CASSSEVVDDEQYF; abundance: NA; v_gene: TRBV19; d_gene: NA; j_gene: TRBJ2-7
CDR3nt: TGTGCCAGCAGCTTAGCGAGGGGGCCGGGGGCCTACGAGCAGTACTTC; CDR3aa: CASSLARGPGAYEQYF; abundance: NA; v_gene: TRBV7-6; d_gene: NA; j_gene: TRBJ2-7
CDR3nt: TGTGCCAGCAGTACAGGGGGCAGGGGGTCTGGAAACACCATATATTTT; CDR3aa: CASSTGGRGSGNTIYF; abundance: NA; v_gene: TRBV28; d_gene: TRBD1; j_gene: TRBJ1-3
CDR3nt: TGTGCCAGCATGACTAGCGGGAGTCATAATGAGCAGTTCTTC; CDR3aa: CASMTSGSHNEQFF; abundance: few; v_gene: TRBV7-9; d_gene: TRBD2; j_gene: TRBJ2-1
CDR3nt: TGTGCCAGCAGCTTAAAGCGGGTTTCCTACGAGCAGTACTTC; CDR3aa: CASSLKRVSYEQYF; abundance: few; v_gene: TRBV7-8; d_gene: NA; j_gene: TRBJ2-7